The TCR beta chain described here comes from a study of T cell changes during pregnancy in multiple sclerosis. The repertoire was sequenced with immunoSEQ multiplex PCR; TCRdb's copy has only in-frame clones and lacks some. Counted here are 55,000 to 75,000 clones, about 92% occurring once; the ten biggest clones make up over 1.3%. CDR1 is SGHRS and CDR2 is YFSETQ in the germline V gene. The V end was cut by 0 bases, the J end by 8 bases, with 12 bases between. This CDR3 region has 14 residues. This clone appeared a single time. The V gene is TRBV5-1, the J gene TRBJ2-4; D perhaps matches TRBD2 (6 bases). This sequence was found in a female donor with multiple sclerosis, enrolled in a pregnancy study. The sample here was peripheral blood, taken after pregnancy. The CDR3 region has the DNA TGCGCCAGCAGCTTGGGGGGGGAAACCGACATTCAGTACTTC. Its protein is CASSLGGETDIQYF.